The sequence of this TCR beta chain was determined in a study of shared clonotypes between healthy human individuals (dated by TCRdb to 2019 to 2021). Context from the whole study: Two women and a few men aged 18 to 49 years were included in the cohort. For each donor, CD4 naive and CD4 memory were each run on three plates, CD8 naive on two plates, and CD8 memory on one plate. The study deeply sequenced blood TCR repertoires of several healthy adults to estimate repertoire size and the extent of clonotype sharing between individuals. Different laboratories and diverse techniques were used to prepare libraries and sequence TCR repertoires, to increase sequencing depth and limit assay-specific biases. Per donor, leukapheresis produced somewhere between about 0.85 and 10 billion PBMCs. Overall results and qualifications from the work: Compared with non-shared clonotypes, clonotypes shared by all four sorted-subset donors had higher generation probabilities. Even with the large sequencing depth, rarefaction of the sorted-subset datasets indicated that sequencing was incomplete. The small number of donors limited the genetic and exposure-history diversity represented. Sampling was limited to blood, and TCR repertoires in tissue likely differ from TCR repertoires in blood. Based on pairwise subsampling, the degree of clonotype sharing among donors was expected to be affected by sequencing depth. Larger estimated clonotype richness was generally found for naive subsets than for memory subsets. About 4.5% of naive CD4, 3.5% of naive CD8, approximately 2.2% of memory CD4, and 0.4% of memory CD8 clonotypes were shared across several donors.

Using the deep immunoSEQ assay, TCR CDR3 regions were amplified from genomic DNA by multiplex PCR. For each cell subset, the extracted genomic DNA was distributed evenly across all wells of several immunoSEQ 96-well plates, and each plate served as one replicate. For sorted subsets, roughly 190 ng of genomic DNA, equivalent to roughly 30,000 T cell genomes, went into each replicate PCR. Purified libraries were quantified with a Qubit 3.0 fluorometer, sized on a Bioanalyzer 2100, and re-quantified with the KAPA Library Quantification kit. Each immunoSEQ 96-well plate was sequenced on its own single-read 150-cycle Illumina NextSeq 550 flow cell. As for the authors' bioinformatics: The immunoSEQ output contained only junctional sequences without quality scores, so filtering could not match that applied to full-length reads. To assign V/J genes and CDR3, sequences were annotated using PyIR, a Python wrapper for IgBLAST v1.9, with IMGT germline references. Any read was removed if the V/J assignment was weak (E-value above 1e-6), the CDR3 was missing, or the read contained stop codons, out-of-frame junctions, or ambiguous translated residues. V3J clonotypes were defined by identical inferred V gene, J gene, and CDR3 amino acid sequence. To compute the percentage overlap between repertoires, the number of shared unique clonotypes was divided by the size of the smaller repertoire. Repertoire richness was assessed with RTK rarefaction, the Chao1 estimator, and Recon v2.1 estimates of unobserved clonotypes. For all TCRbeta clonotypes obtained by the gDNA method from a few donors, generation probabilities were computed with OLGA. TCRdb provides this immuneACCESS table in a form limited to in-frame rearrangements. Some clones are lacking; in checked studies, under half of them reflect an unresolved V gene, and why the rest are absent is not known. That table furnishes V, J and clone size, whereas the DNA furnished D and trimming. The sample table holds about 1.5 million clones, of which 95% to 99% were seen once. Of the sample, about 0.4% is held by the ten largest clones.

From cysteine to phenylalanine, the CDR3 is 17 amino acids long. Only CDR3 DNA remains: 51 bases, in frame from the first base. Per the germline V gene, SGHDN is the CDR1 and FVKESK is the CDR2. Compared with germline, V lacks 0 bases and J lacks 0 bases; bases without a gene match: 6. With respect to this clone: The clone's antigen remains unknown. The sample holds no much larger clone one base away, and base qualities are not on file.

Donors were healthy HIV-negative adults with no recently reported acute infections or vaccinations. Every donor was a Caucasian adult living in Nashville, Tennessee, USA. Magnetic negative selection was used to enrich CD4+ T cells, after which naive cells were positively selected on CD45RA and the negative fraction became the memory subset. After blood collection by leukapheresis, PBMCs were isolated using Ficoll-Histopaque density gradient centrifugation and then cryopreserved in the vapor phase of liquid nitrogen. Purity and quantity of every magnetically sorted T cell population were checked by analytical flow cytometry. Each sorted fraction had its genomic DNA isolated and then quantified by UV absorbance on a Nanodrop 2000c.

The sequenced sample was naive CD4+ T cells sorted from blood. In light of the paper, this sample's cell subset or site label describes: CD45RA+ positively selected. The V and J segments used are TRBV14 and TRBJ2-3; 7 middle bases align to TRBD2. The sequence was obtained from a man aged 30-40 years in good health. This receptor has the CDR3 CASSQDFWRESTDTQYF. The DNA sequence is as follows: TGTGCCAGCAGCCAAGATTTCTGGCGGGAGAGCACAGATACGCAGTATTTT.